The present T cell receptor beta chain was sequenced within a study of human T cells and chemical hapten exposure. TCRdb itself ran the RACE reads through MiXCR, one entry per CDR3 protein. The table records some 98,000 distinct CDR3 sequences, 9.5% to 14% of them present only once. Sample time point: pre-sensitization, week 0. The treatment: therapeutic diphenylcyclopropenone sensitization with weekly scalp DPC. The total RNA was obtained from whole blood that was not fractionated. CDR3 length: 11 amino acids. Trimming stripped 1 base from V and 13 bases from J, with 9 bases between. Germline CDR1 reads SGHRS; CDR2 reads YFSETQ. This clonotype appeared many times.

This receptor was taken from a woman in her sixties with alopecia areata. Some clones in this sample may be carry-over from other donors' samples. The sample consisted of whole blood, taken in connection with sensitization to the hapten diphenylcyclopropenone (DPC). The chain recombines TRBV5-1 with TRBJ2-1; possibly TRBD1 for D (6 bases). CDR3 bases: TGCGCCAGCAGCTTGCAGGGGATTCAGTTCTTC. It specifies CASSLQGIQFF.